This TCR beta chain was captured in a study of cytomegalovirus exposure and HLA in healthy donors. In regard to this clone: Its antigen remains unknown.

V lost 5 bases and J 4 bases, leaving 8 bases between the germline ends. This CDR3 is built from 12 residues. Germline CDR1 reads LNHNV; CDR2 reads YYDKDF (reference sequence). A multiplex PCR was run with 60 Vbeta primers and 13 Jbeta primers. Method: immunoSEQ multiplex PCR; TCRdb's copy keeps in-frame clones and lacks some. The sample yields more than 90,000 clones, around 73% seen once. Study-level findings and limits: Altogether, 164 TCR beta chains were recorded as cytomegalovirus-associated.

The V and J genes are TRBV15 and TRBJ1-1; no reliable D call. The sequenced material came from PBMCs. This receptor was obtained from a woman aged 40 to 50 in good health and CMV-seronegative. CDR3 bases: TGTGCCACCAGCCCTCTTCCCACTGAAGCTTTCTTT. Translating gives CATSPLPTEAFF.